Listed here are 22 T cell receptor beta chains from one sample, sequenced in a study of shared clonotypes between healthy human individuals. Naive CD8 cells lacked CD45RO and underwent positive selection for CCR7, leaving out terminally differentiated effector memory CD45RA+ cells. The method was immunoSEQ multiplex PCR; TCRdb's version includes in-frame clones alone and lacks a portion of them. The table records about 2.1 million clones, roughly 93% of them present only once. The sample was naive CD8+ T cells from PBMCs. All receptors come from a man aged 18 to 35 in good health. Some clones in this sample may be carry-over from other donors' samples.

This rearrangement joins TRBV14 to TRBJ2-3; 9 bases fit TRBD1. There are 17 residues in the CDR3. The V gene end was trimmed by 3 bases and the J gene end by 5 bases; junction bases not matched to a gene: 12. The germline CDR1 and CDR2 sequences are SGHDN and FVKESK. The CDR3 is CASSQGQGPPIQDTQYF. Here the CDR3 DNA reads TGTGCCAGCAGCCAGGGACAGGGTCCTCCAATCCAAGATACGCAGTATTTT.

The CDR3 sequence: CASGLSGRALTDTQYF. The CDR3 coding sequence is TGTGCTAGTGGTCTAAGCGGGAGGGCCCTCACAGATACGCAGTATTTT. V usage is TRBV12-5 and J usage is TRBJ2-3, with TRBD2 identical over 10 bases. Trimming removed 5 bases from V and 2 bases from J; junction bases left unmatched: 7. Germline CDR1 and CDR2: LGHNT and FRNRAP. The CDR3 totals 16 residues.

This chain uses TRBV10-2 with TRBJ2-1, with D perhaps matching TRBD1 (6 bases). V lost 8 bases and J lost 6, with 14 bases in between. Germline-derived CDR1 and CDR2 are WSHSY and SAAADI. The CDR3 extends over 13 amino acids. CDR3 coding DNA: TGCGCCAGCTTTCCCGGACAGCCCAATGAGCAGTTCTTC. Its translation: CASFPGQPNEQFF.

This rearrangement joins TRBV7-9 to TRBJ2-7; TRBD1 aligns across 9 bases. The germline CDR1 and CDR2 sequences are SEHNR and FQNEAQ (reference sequence). The V gene end was trimmed by 4 bases and the J gene end by 6 bases; junction bases not matched to a gene: 7. This CDR3 is built from 14 residues. CDR3 protein: CASSSRDRVTEQYF. DNA of the CDR3: TGTGCCAGCAGCTCCCGGGACAGGGTGACCGAGCAGTACTTC.

Only a few counts were recorded for this clone. The chain employs TRBV5-1 and TRBJ1-1, with D possibly TRBD1 on 6 matching bases. Germline V gene data show CDR1 as SGHRS and CDR2 as YFSETQ. V lost 5 bases, J lost 0 bases, and 11 bases lay in between. This CDR3 region has 14 residues. CDR3 region: CASRRQDMNTEAFF. The CDR3 DNA reads as TGCGCCAGCAGGCGACAGGACATGAACACTGAAGCTTTCTTT.

The genes are TRBV4-3 and TRBJ2-3, with D perhaps TRBD1 or TRBD2 (7 bases each). CDR3 length: 16 residues. V was cut by 3 bases and J by 0 bases, with 13 bases left in between. Germline V CDR1 and CDR2: LGHNA, YSLEER. CDR3 region: CASSQGRGGSTDTQYF. The CDR3 DNA is TGCGCCAGCAGCCAGGGCAGGGGGGGGAGCACAGATACGCAGTATTTT.

J is TRBJ1-4 and V is TRBV19; perhaps TRBD1 as D (6 bases). The CDR3 has 14 residues. Germline CDR1 and CDR2: LNHDA and SQIVND (reference sequence). Trimming shortened V by 6 bases and J by 8 bases, and 16 bases separated the two germline ends. CDR3 in amino acids: CASSPQGIREKLFF. CDR3 nucleotide sequence: TGTGCCAGTAGCCCTCAGGGGATTCGGGAAAAACTGTTTTTT.

A remark on this clone: Other nucleotide sequences from this sample produce the same CDR3. The CDR3: CASSVLSGELFF. As DNA, the CDR3 is TGTGCCAGCAGCGTACTGTCCGGGGAGCTGTTTTTT. This chain connects TRBV9 to TRBJ2-2, with unresolved D. CDR1 and CDR2 (germline): SGDLS, YYNGEE. Deletions cut 1 base from V and 6 bases from J, with 4 bases between. This CDR3 is built from 12 residues.

The chain joins TRBV11-2 to TRBJ2-1; D remains ambiguous. The CDR3 has 17 residues. The germline V gene encodes CDR1 SGHAT and CDR2 FQNNGV. Trimming shortened V by 8 bases and J by 8 bases, and 28 bases separated the two germline ends. In DNA form, the CDR3 reads TGTGCCAGCCCCCCGCCAGACCCGGCATACGAGCATCATGAGCAGTTCTTC. Amino acids: CASPPPDPAYEHHEQFF. Together with reference TRBV11-2 and TRBJ2-1, the CDR3 gives the full variable domain: EAGVAQSPRYKIIEKRQSVAFWCNPISGHATLYWYQQILGQGPKLLIQFQNNGVVDDSQLPKDRFSAERLKGVDSTLKIQPAKLEDSAVYLCASPPPDPAYEHHEQFFGPGTRLTVL.

The genes are TRBV7-3 and TRBJ2-7, with 9 bases matching TRBD1. The CDR3 runs to 14 residues. Germline lookup yields CDR1 SGHTA and CDR2 FQGTGA. The J segment lost 0 bases and the V segment lost 5 bases, leaving 2 bases of the junction unmatched. The CDR3: CASSRDRDSYEQYF. The CDR3 DNA is TGTGCCAGCAGCAGGGACAGGGACTCCTACGAGCAGTACTTC.

V usage is TRBV30 and J usage is TRBJ2-7, with D tentatively TRBD2 (5 bases). Germline CDR1 is GTSNPN and CDR2 is SVGIG (reference sequence). V was cut by 1 base and J by 7 bases, with 17 bases left in between. This CDR3 contains 14 residues. The CDR3 sequence is CAWSAPILPGEQYF. The CDR3 DNA follows: TGTGCCTGGAGTGCCCCTATCCTCCCGGGGGAGCAGTACTTC.

V gene TRBV27 combines with J gene TRBJ1-1, with D perhaps matching TRBD1 (6 bases). In germline, CDR1 is MNHEY, CDR2 SMNVEV (reference sequence). CDR3 length: 14 residues. V was pared by 5 bases and J by 4 bases, with 14 bases between. CDR3 sequence: CASSPYRDPTEAFF. Here the CDR3 DNA reads TGTGCCAGCAGTCCCTACAGGGACCCCACTGAAGCTTTCTTT.

Details on this clone: Distinct nucleotide sequences in the sample also encode this CDR3. The CDR3 loop is CASSSGLAGTDTQYF. Here the CDR3 DNA reads TGTGCCAGCAGTTCGGGACTAGCGGGAACAGATACGCAGTATTTT. The chain carries TRBV27 and TRBJ2-3; 13 positions agree with TRBD2. In germline, CDR1 is MNHEY, CDR2 SMNVEV (reference sequence). J gave up 3 bases and V 4 bases, and 1 base lay outside the gene matches. CDR3 size: 15 residues.

The rearrangement links TRBV28 to TRBJ2-3; weak D call: TRBD1 (5 bases). Germline V gene sequence: CDR1 MDHEN, CDR2 SYDVKM. The V end lost 5 bases, the J end lost 4 bases, and 22 bases lay between the germline ends. This CDR3 is built from 17 residues. The CDR3 nucleotides read TGTGCCAGCAGTCCCCTTGGGGCGGAAGACCTCTCAGATACGCAGTATTTT. It specifies CASSPLGAEDLSDTQYF.

This clone was counted a few times. The rearrangement links TRBV7-6 to TRBJ1-5; D is ambiguous. V lost 5 bases and J lost 4, with 9 bases in between. CDR1 SGHVS and CDR2 FNYEAQ come from the germline V gene. The CDR3 length is 13 residues. The CDR3 DNA sequence: TGTGCCAGCAGCCTCAGGAGAAATCAGCCCCAGCATTTT. Translated: CASSLRRNQPQHF.

This clone was counted between two and nine times. J is TRBJ1-1 and V is TRBV4-3; D unresolved. This CDR3 is 13 amino acids long. V lost 5 bases, J lost 0 bases, and 7 bases lay in between. CDR1 and CDR2 from the germline V gene are LGHNA and YSLEER. The CDR3 region is CASSLSMNTEAFF. The DNA of the CDR3 is TGCGCCAGCAGCTTGTCCATGAACACTGAAGCTTTCTTT.

V usage is TRBV27 and J usage is TRBJ1-2, with D perhaps matching TRBD1 (6 bases). V lost 1 base and J lost 7, with 13 bases in between. Germline-derived CDR1 and CDR2 are MNHEY and SMNVEV (reference sequence). This CDR3 is 14 amino acids long. For the CDR3, the DNA is TGTGCCAGCAGTTTATTACCGGGGGCCGTTGGCTACACCTTC. It encodes CASSLLPGAVGYTF.

V usage is TRBV4-3 and J usage is TRBJ2-3; 11 bases are shared with TRBD2. Germline CDR1 LGHNA, CDR2 YSLEER. The CDR3 totals 18 residues. V lost 0 bases and J lost 2; bases outside the gene matches: 7. The CDR3 reads CASSQDYRLAGITDTQYF. CDR3 in DNA: TGCGCCAGCAGCCAAGATTATCGACTAGCGGGAATCACAGATACGCAGTATTTT.

This chain connects TRBV27 to TRBJ1-2; unclear D gene. Trimming left V 0 bases short and J 2 bases short, with 10 bases between. Germline assignment: CDR1 MNHEY and CDR2 SMNVEV (reference sequence). The CDR3 contains 15 residues. The CDR3 nucleotides are TGTGCCAGCAGTTTATCGGGCGGCTTCAACTATGGCTACACCTTC. Translated: CASSLSGGFNYGYTF.

This clone was seen more than once but under ten times. The chain links TRBV29-1 to TRBJ1-2, with 7 positions matching TRBD1. J gave up 6 bases and V 4 bases, and 5 bases lay outside the gene matches. Germline V gives CDR1 SQVTM, CDR2 ANQGSEA. The CDR3 runs to 12 residues. As DNA, the CDR3 is TGCAGCGTTGCGACAGGGAGGCATGGCTACACCTTC. Protein sequence: CSVATGRHGYTF.

This sequence joins TRBV6-1 and TRBJ2-7; D possibly corresponds to TRBD2 (5 bases). The ends were cut back, 2 bases at V and 1 base at J, with 12 bases in the middle. The V gene's germline CDR1 is MNHNS and CDR2 SASEGT. This CDR3 spans 15 amino acids. CDR3 sequence (DNA): TGTGCCAGCAGTGAAAACATAGCGCTGTCCTACGAGCAGTACTTC. Amino acids: CASSENIALSYEQYF.

This clone has only one observation. V gene TRBV9 combines with J gene TRBJ1-2; D is possibly TRBD1 (5 bases). The CDR3 has 16 amino acids. V lost 3 bases and J 2 bases, leaving 17 bases between the germline ends. The V gene's germline CDR1 is SGDLS and CDR2 YYNGEE. The CDR3 bases are TGTGCCAGCAGCGGGCTTTCCCCCCAGGGCAACTATGGCTACACCTTC. This codes for CASSGLSPQGNYGYTF. The full variable domain, rest sourced from reference TRBV9 and TRBJ1-2, is DSGVTQTPKHLITATGQRVTLRCSPRSGDLSVYWYQQSLDQGLQFLIQYYNGEERAKGNILERFSAQQFPDLHSELNLSSLELGDSALYFCASSGLSPQGNYGYTFGSGTRLTVV.